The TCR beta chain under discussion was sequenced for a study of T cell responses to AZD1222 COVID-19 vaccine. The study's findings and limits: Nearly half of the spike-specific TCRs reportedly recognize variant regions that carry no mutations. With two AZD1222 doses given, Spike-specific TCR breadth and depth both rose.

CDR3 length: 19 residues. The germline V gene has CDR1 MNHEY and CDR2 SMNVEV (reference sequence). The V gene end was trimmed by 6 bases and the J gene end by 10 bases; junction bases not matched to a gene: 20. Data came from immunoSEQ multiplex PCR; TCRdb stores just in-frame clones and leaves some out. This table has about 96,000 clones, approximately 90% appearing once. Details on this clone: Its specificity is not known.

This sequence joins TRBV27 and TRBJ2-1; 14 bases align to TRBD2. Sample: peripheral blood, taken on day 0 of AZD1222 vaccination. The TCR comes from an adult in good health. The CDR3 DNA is TGTGCCAGCAGCTCTCCGACCCTGGGACTAGCGGGAGCCGGGGACGAGCAGTTCTTC. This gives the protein CASSSPTLGLAGAGDEQFF.